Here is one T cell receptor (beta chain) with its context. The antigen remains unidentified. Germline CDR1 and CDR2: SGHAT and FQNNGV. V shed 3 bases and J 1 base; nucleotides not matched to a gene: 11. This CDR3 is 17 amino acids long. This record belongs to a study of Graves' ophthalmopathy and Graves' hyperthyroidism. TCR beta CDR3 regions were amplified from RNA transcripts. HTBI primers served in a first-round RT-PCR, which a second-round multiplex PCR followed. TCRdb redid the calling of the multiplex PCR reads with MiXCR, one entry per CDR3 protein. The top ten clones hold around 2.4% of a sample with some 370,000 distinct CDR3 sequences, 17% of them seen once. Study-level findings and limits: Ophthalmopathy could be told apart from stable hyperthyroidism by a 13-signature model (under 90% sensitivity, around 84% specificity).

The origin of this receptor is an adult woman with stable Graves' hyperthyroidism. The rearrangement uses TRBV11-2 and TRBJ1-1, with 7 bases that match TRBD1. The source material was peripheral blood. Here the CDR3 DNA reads TGTGCCAGCAGCTTTGTTCCTTCAGGGGGACCGAACACTGAAGCTTTCTTT. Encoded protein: CASSFVPSGGPNTEAFF.